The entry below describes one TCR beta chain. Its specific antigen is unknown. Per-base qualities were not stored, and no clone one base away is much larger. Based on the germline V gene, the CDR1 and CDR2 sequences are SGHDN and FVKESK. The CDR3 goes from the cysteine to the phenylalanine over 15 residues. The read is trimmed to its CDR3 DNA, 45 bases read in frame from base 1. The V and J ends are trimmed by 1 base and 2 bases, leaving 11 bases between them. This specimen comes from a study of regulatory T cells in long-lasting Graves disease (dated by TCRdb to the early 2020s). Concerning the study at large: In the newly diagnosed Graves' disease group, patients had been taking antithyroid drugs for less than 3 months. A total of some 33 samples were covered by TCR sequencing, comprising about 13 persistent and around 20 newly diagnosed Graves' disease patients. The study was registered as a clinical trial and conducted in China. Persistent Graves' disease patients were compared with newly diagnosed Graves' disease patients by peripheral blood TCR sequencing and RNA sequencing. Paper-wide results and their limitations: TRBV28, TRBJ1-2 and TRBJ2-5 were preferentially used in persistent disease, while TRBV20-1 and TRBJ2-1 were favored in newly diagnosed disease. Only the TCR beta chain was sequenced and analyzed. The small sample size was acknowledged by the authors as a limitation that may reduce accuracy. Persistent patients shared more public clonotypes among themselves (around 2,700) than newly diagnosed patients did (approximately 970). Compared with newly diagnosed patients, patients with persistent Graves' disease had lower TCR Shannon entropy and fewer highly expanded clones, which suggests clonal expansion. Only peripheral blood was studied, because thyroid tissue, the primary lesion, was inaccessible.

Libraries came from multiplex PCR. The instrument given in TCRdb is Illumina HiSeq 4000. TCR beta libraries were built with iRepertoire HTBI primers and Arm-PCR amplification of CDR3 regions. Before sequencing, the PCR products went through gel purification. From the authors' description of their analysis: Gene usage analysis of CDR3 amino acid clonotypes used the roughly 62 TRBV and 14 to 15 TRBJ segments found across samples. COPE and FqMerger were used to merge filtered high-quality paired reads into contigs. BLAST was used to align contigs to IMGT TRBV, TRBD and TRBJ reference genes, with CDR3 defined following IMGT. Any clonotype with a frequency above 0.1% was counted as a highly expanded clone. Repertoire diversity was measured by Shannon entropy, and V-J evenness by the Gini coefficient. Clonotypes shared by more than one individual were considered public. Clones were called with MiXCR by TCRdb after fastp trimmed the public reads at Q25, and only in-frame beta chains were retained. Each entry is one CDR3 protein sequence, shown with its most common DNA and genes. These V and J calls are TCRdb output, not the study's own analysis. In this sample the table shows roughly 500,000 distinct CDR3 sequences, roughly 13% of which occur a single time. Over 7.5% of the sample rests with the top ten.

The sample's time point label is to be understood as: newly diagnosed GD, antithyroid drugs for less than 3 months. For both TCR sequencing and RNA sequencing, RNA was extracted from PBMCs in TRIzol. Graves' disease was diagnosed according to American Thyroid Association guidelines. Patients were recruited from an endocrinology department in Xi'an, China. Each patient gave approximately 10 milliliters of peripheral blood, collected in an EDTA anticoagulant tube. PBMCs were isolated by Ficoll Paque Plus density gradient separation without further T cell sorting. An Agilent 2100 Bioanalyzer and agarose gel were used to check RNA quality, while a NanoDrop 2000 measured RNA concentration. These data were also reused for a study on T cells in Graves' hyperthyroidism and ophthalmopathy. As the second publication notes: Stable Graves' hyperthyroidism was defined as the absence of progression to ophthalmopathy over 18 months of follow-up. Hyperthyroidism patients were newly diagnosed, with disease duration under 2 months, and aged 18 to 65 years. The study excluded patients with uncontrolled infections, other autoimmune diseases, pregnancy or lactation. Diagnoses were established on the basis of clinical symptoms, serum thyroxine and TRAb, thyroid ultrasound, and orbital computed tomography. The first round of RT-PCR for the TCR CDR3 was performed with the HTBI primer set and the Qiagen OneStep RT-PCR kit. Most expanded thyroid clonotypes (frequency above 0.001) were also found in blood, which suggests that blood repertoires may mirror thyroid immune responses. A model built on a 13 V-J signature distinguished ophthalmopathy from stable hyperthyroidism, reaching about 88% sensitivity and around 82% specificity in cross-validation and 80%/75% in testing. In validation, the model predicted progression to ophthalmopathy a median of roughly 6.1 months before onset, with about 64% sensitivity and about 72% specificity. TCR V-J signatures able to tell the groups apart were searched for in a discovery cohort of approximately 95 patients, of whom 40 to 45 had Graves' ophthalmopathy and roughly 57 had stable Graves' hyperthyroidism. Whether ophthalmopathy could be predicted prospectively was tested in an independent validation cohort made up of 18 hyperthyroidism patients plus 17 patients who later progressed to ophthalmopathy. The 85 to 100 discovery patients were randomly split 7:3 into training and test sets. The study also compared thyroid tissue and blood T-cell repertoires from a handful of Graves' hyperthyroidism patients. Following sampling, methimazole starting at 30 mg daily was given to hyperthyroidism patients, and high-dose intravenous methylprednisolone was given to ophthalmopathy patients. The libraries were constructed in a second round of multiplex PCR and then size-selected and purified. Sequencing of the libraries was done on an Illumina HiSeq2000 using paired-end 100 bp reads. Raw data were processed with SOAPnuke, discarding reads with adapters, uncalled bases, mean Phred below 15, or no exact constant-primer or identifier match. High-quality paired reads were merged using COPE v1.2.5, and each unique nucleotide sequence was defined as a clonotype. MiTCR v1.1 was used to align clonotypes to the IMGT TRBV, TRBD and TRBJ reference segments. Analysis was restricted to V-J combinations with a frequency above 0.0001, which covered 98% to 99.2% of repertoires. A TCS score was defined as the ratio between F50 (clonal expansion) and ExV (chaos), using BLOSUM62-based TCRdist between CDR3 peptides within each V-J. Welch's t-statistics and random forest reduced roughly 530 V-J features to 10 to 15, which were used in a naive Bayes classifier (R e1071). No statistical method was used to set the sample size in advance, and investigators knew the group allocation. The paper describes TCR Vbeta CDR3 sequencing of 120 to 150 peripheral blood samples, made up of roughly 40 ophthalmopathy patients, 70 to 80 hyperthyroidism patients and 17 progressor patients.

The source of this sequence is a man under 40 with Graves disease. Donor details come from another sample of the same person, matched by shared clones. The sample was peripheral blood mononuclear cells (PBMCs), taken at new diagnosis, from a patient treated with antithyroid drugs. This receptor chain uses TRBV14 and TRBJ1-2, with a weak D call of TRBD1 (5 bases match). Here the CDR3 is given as CASSQVRGVNYGYTF. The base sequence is TGTGCCAGCAGCCAAGTAAGGGGCGTCAACTATGGCTACACCTTC. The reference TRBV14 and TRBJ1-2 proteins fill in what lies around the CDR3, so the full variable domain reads EAGVTQFPSHSVIEKGQTVTLRCDPISGHDNLYWYRRVMGKEIKFLLHFVKESKQDESGMPNNRFLAERTGGTYSTLKVQPAELEDSGVYFCASSQVRGVNYGYTFGSGTRLTVV.